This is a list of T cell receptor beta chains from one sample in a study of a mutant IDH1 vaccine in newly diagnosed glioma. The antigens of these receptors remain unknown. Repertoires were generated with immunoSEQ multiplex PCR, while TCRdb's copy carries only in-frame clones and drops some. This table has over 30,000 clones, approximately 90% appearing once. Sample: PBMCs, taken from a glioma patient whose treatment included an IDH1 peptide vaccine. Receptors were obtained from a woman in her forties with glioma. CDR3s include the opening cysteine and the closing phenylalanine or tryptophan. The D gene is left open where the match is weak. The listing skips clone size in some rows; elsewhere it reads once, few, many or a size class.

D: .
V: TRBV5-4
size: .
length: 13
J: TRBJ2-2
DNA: TGTGCCAGCAGCAGAGGACAGACCGGGGAGCTGTTTTTT
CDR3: CASSRGQTGELFF

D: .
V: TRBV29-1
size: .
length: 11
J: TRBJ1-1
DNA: TGCAGCGTAGCCCGCCGTTCTGAAGCTTTCTTT
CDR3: CSVARRSEAFF

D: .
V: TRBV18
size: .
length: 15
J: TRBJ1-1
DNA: TGTGCCAGCTCAACCTCACGGACAGTGAACACTGAAGCTTTCTTT
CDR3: CASSTSRTVNTEAFF

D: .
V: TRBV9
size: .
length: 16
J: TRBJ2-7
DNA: TGTGCCAGCAGCGTAGACCAACCGACACCTATCTACGAGCAGTACTTC
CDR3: CASSVDQPTPIYEQYF

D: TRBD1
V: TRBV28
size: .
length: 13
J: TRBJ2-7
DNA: TGTGCCAGCAGCCTTGGACAGGGTTGGGAGCAGTACTTC
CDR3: CASSLGQGWEQYF

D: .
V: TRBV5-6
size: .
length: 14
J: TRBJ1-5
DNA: TGTGCCAGCAGCTCCAGGTTTGGGACTCAGCCCCAGCATTTT
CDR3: CASSSRFGTQPQHF

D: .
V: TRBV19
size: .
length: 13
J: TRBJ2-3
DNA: TGTGCCAGTAGTATCCGGGACATCGATACGCAGTATTTT
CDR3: CASSIRDIDTQYF

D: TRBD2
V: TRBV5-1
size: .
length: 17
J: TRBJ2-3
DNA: TGCGCCAGCAGCTTGGTGGGGGGGACGATCAACACAGATACGCAGTATTTT
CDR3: CASSLVGGTINTDTQYF

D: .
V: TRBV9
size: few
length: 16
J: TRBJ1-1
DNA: TGTGCCAGCAGCGTAGATTGGGCAGGCTTGAACACTGAAGCTTTCTTT
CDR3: CASSVDWAGLNTEAFF

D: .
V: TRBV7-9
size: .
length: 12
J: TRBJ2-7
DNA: TGTGCCACCCAAGCGGACCCCTACGAGCAGTACTTC
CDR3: CATQADPYEQYF

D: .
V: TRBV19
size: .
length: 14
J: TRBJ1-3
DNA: TGTGCCAGTACCTCGGACAGTCCTGGAAACACCATATATTTT
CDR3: CASTSDSPGNTIYF

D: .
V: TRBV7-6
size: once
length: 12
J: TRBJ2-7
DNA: TGTGCCAGCAGCTTAGACGCTGACGAGCAGTACTTC
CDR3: CASSLDADEQYF

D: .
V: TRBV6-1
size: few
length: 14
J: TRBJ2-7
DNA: TGTGCCAGCAGGAGATCAGGGCCCTTCTGGGAGCAGTACTTC
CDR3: CASRRSGPFWEQYF

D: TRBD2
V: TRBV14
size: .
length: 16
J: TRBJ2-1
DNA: TGTGCCAGCAGCCCGTCGGGAGGGCTTTCTTACAATGAGCAGTTCTTC
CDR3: CASSPSGGLSYNEQFF

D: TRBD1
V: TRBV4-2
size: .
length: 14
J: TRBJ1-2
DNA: TGTGCCAGCAGCCAACCGGGACAGGCGCCTGGCTACACCTTC
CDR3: CASSQPGQAPGYTF

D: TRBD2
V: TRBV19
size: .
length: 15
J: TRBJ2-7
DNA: TGTGCCAGTAGGGAAGGGACTAGCGCCGCCTACGAGCAGTACTTC
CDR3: CASREGTSAAYEQYF

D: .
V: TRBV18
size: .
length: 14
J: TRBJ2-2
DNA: TGTGCCAGCTCACCACAGGGGAACACCGGGGAGCTGTTTTTT
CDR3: CASSPQGNTGELFF

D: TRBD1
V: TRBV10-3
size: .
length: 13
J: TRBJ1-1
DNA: TGTGCCATCAGAGAGGGACAGGGGACTGAAGCTTTCTTT
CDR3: CAIREGQGTEAFF

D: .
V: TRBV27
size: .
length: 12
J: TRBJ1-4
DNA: TGTGCCCGTGGGGCAGGGAATGAAAAACTGTTTTTT
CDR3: CARGAGNEKLFF

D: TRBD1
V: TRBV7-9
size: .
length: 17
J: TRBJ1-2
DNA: TGTGCCAGCAGCTTATCAGGGTCCGGGACAGTGAACTATGGCTACACCTTC
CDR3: CASSLSGSGTVNYGYTF

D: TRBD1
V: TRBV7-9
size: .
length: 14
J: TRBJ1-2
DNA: TGTGCCACCCGATTAGCAGAGGGGGCCTGGGGCTACACCTTC
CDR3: CATRLAEGAWGYTF

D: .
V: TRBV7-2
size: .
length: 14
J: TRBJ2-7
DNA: TGTGCCAGCAGTTACCGCAGGAATTCCTACGAGCAGTACTTC
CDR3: CASSYRRNSYEQYF

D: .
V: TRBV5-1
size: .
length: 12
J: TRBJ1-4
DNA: TGCGCCAGCAGCTTGGTGGGGGAAAAACTGTTTTTT
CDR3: CASSLVGEKLFF

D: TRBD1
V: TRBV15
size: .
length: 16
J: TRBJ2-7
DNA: TGTGCCACCAGCAAAAACCCGGGACAAGGGGGCCACGAGCAGTACTTC
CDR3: CATSKNPGQGGHEQYF

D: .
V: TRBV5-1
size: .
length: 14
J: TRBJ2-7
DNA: TGCGCCAGCACGGCGGGTGAGGGAGGTTACGAGCAGTACTTC
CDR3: CASTAGEGGYEQYF

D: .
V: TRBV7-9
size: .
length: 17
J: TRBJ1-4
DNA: TGTGCCAGCAGCTTAGGGATGGGGACTGGGACTAATGAAAAACTGTTTTTT
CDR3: CASSLGMGTGTNEKLFF

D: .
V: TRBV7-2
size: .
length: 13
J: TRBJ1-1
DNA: TGTGCCAGCAGCCGCCTTAGGGCAGCAGAAGCTTTCTTT
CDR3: CASSRLRAAEAFF

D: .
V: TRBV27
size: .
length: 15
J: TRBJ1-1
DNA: TGTGCCAGCAGTGCCCGTATACCTAGGGACACTGAAGCTTTCTTT
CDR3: CASSARIPRDTEAFF

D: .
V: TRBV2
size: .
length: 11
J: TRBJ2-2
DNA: TGTGCCAGCAAGTACCCCGGGGAGCTGTTTTTT
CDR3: CASKYPGELFF

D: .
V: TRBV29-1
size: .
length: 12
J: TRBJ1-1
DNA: TGCAGCGTTGAGGTTAGACGGTTTGAAGCTTTCTTT
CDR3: CSVEVRRFEAFF

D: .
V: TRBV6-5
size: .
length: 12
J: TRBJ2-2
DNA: TGTGCCAGCAGTCCGAACACCGGGGAGCTGTTTTTT
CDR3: CASSPNTGELFF

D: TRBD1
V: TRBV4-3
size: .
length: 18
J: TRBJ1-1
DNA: TGCGCCAGCAGCCAAGAAAGGTGGGCTCAGGGGGCAGGGACTGAAGCTTTCTTT
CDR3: CASSQERWAQGAGTEAFF

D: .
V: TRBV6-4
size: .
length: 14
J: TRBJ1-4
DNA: TGTGCCAGCATCCCAGGAGCAACTAATGAAAAACTGTTTTTT
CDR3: CASIPGATNEKLFF

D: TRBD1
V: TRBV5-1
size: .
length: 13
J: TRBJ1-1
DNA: TGCGCCAGCAGCATGACAGGGCTCACTGAAGCTTTCTTT
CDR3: CASSMTGLTEAFF

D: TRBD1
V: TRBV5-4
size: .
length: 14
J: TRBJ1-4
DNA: TGTGCCAGCAGCCTTACAGGGGGGAATGAAAAACTGTTTTTT
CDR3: CASSLTGGNEKLFF

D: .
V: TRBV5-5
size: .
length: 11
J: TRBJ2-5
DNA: TGTGCCAGCAGCGCATTAGAGACCCAGTACTTC
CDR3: CASSALETQYF

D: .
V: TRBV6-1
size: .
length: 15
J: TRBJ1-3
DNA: TGTGCCAGCAGTGAGGGACTTTACTCTGGAAACACCATATATTTT
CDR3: CASSEGLYSGNTIYF

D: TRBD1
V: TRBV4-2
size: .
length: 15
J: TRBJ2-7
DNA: TGTGCCAGCAGCCAAGATCGACAGGGACGCTACGAGCAGTACTTC
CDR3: CASSQDRQGRYEQYF

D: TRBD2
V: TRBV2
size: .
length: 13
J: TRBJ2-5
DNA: TGTGCCAGCAGCTTACTAGCGGAAGAGACCCAGTACTTC
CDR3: CASSLLAEETQYF

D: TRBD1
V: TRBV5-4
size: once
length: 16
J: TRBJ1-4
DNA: TGTGCCAGCAGCCCACGCACCGGACAGGGAGCTGAAAAACTGTTTTTT
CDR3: CASSPRTGQGAEKLFF

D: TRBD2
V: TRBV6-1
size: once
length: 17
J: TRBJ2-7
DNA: TGTGCCAGCAGTGGCCGGACTAGAGATCCCCTAGACTACGAGCAGTACTTC
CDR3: CASSGRTRDPLDYEQYF

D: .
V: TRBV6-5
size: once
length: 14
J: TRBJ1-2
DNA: TGTGCCAGTGGAGAGGGGCCGTCCGAATATGGCTACACCTTC
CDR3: CASGEGPSEYGYTF

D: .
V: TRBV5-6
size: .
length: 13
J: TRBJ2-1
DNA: TGTGCCAGCACCCTCACCCTAGCCGGGGAGCAGTTCTTC
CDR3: CASTLTLAGEQFF

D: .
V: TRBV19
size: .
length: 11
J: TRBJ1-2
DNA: TGTGCCAGTACGTGGGGCAGGGGCTACACCTTC
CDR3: CASTWGRGYTF

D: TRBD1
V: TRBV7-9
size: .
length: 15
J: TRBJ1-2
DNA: TGTGCCAGCAGCTTAAACAGGGGGGAAGGCTATGGCTACACCTTC
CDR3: CASSLNRGEGYGYTF

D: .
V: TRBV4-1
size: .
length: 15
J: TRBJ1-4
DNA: TGCGCCAGCAGCCAACGACAGGATTCTAATGAAAAACTGTTTTTT
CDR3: CASSQRQDSNEKLFF

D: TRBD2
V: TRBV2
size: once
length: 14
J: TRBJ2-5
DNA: TGTGCCAGCAGGAAGAGGGGACTAGAAGAGACCCAGTACTTC
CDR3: CASRKRGLEETQYF

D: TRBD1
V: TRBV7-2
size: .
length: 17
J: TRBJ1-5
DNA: TGTGCCAGCAGCTTAGAACTAAGGACAGGGTTCAATCAGCCCCAGCATTTT
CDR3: CASSLELRTGFNQPQHF

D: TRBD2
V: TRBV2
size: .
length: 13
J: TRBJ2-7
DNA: TGTGCCAGCACAGGACTAGCAGCCTACGAGCAGTACTTC
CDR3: CASTGLAAYEQYF

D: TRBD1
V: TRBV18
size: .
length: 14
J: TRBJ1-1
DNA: TGTGCCAGCTCACCAAGAGAGGGACAGGGTGAAGCTTTCTTT
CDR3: CASSPREGQGEAFF

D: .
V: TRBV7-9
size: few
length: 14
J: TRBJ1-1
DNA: TGTGCCAGCAGCTTGGCCCGAATGGGCACTGAAGCTTTCTTT
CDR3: CASSLARMGTEAFF

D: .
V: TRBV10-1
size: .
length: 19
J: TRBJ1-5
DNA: TGCGCCGAGCAGCTGCCTTTGGACACCCGATCTTATAGCAATCAGCCCCAGCATTTT
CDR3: CAEQLPLDTRSYSNQPQHF